Following are 28 T cell receptor beta chains from one sample sequenced in a study of blood T cell repertoires in COVID-19. This table comes from immunoSEQ multiplex PCR, and its TCRdb copy is limited to in-frame clones, with some not included. The repertoire holds some 99,000 clones, around four fifths seen once, with around a sixth in the top ten. Specimen: peripheral blood. The receptors come from a woman aged 60 to 75 with acute or convalescent COVID-19.

The rearrangement joins TRBV7-8 to TRBJ2-3; maybe TRBD1 (5 bases). The V end was cut by 1 base, the J end by 6 bases, with 17 bases between. The germline V gene encodes CDR1 SGHVS and CDR2 FQNEAQ. This CDR3 has 16 residues. The CDR3: CASSLGFRGAADTQYF. The CDR3 DNA follows: TGTGCCAGCAGCTTAGGCTTTCGTGGGGCGGCCGATACGCAGTATTTT.

The chain has TRBV5-4 and TRBJ1-1, with D unresolved. The germline V gene encodes CDR1 SGHNT and CDR2 YYREEE (reference sequence). The V end was cut by 3 bases, the J end by 1 base, with 7 bases between. The CDR3 is made up of 13 amino acids. The CDR3 loop is CASSYQENTEAFF. The CDR3 DNA follows: TGTGCCAGCAGCTATCAGGAGAACACTGAAGCTTTCTTT.

The chain combines TRBV4-2 with TRBJ2-5, with 8 nucleotides matching TRBD1. The V and J ends lost 3 bases and 5 bases, in that order; junction bases with no gene match: 11. The germline V gene encodes CDR1 LGHNA and CDR2 YNFKEQ. This CDR3 comprises 16 residues. The CDR3 reads CASSHGGQGAEETQYF. The CDR3 DNA is TGTGCCAGCAGCCATGGGGGGCAGGGGGCGGAGGAGACCCAGTACTTC.

The CDR3 DNA sequence: TGTGCCAGCAGCCAAGCTACTGACAGGGGGCGAGGGGAGCTGTTTTTT. Its protein product is CASSQATDRGRGELFF. The gene calls are TRBV3-1 (or the pseudogene TRBV3-2) and TRBJ2-2; TRBD1 matches at 10 bases. The ends lost 1 base at V and 8 bases at J; junction bases unmatched: 7. CDR1 and CDR2 (germline): LGHDT, YNNKEL (reference sequence). The CDR3 contains 16 residues.

V and J are TRBV5-1 and TRBJ1-1; 8 nucleotides agree with TRBD1. The length of the CDR3 is 14 residues. In germline, CDR1 is SGHRS, CDR2 YFSETQ. Losses at the gene ends were 2 bases for V and 4 bases for J; bases not matched to a gene: 4. CDR3 nucleotides: TGCGCCAGCAGCTTTCAGGGGGCGAGCACTGAAGCTTTCTTT. Translated: CASSFQGASTEAFF. Together with reference TRBV5-1 and TRBJ1-1, the CDR3 gives the full variable domain: KAGVTQTPRYLIKTRGQQVTLSCSPISGHRSVSWYQQTPGQGLQFLFEYFSETQRNKGNFPGRFSGRQFSNSRSEMNVSTLELGDSALYLCASSFQGASTEAFFGQGTRLTVV.

This clone was detected many times. The V call is TRBV5-8, the J call TRBJ2-7; TRBD2 aligns across 10 bases. CDR3 size: 16 residues. J was trimmed by 3 bases and V by 2 bases; bases with no gene match: 8. Germline CDR1 SGHTS, CDR2 YDEGEE. Written as DNA, the CDR3 is TGTGCCAGCAGCTTTTATAGCGGGAGGAGGTACTACGAGCAGTACTTC. It translates to CASSFYSGRRYYEQYF.

The V gene is TRBV7-2, the J gene TRBJ2-1; 10 bases line up with TRBD1. The CDR3 length is 16 residues. After removal of 5 bases from V and 5 bases from J, the junction contained 9 bases not matched to a gene. CDR1 is SGHTA, CDR2 FQGNSA, per germline. The DNA of the CDR3 is TGTGCCAGCAGCCAGATGACAGGGGGCGCCCACAATGAGCAGTTCTTC. Translation gives CASSQMTGGAHNEQFF.

The gene calls are TRBV28 and TRBJ1-2; D possibly corresponds to TRBD1 (5 bases). V lost 7 bases and J lost 4, with 13 bases in between. Germline V gives CDR1 MDHEN, CDR2 SYDVKM. The CDR3 runs 13 residues. CDR3 sequence reads: CASTRGGVYGYTF. CDR3 DNA: TGTGCCAGCACCCGGGGGGGGGTCTATGGCTACACCTTC.

The CDR3: CATSRASSGNTIYF. The CDR3 DNA sequence: TGTGCCACCAGCAGAGCCAGCTCTGGAAACACCATATATTTT. The J gene is TRBJ1-3, the V gene TRBV15; no firm D call. The germline V and J ends were trimmed by 1 base and 0 bases, with 4 bases remaining between them. The germline V gene encodes CDR1 LNHNV and CDR2 YYDKDF (reference sequence). The length of the CDR3 is 14 residues.

CDR3 nucleotide sequence: TGCGCCAGCAGCCCAACGGCGGTTACATATGGCTACACCTTC. This translates into CASSPTAVTYGYTF. The chain has TRBV5-1 and TRBJ1-2; D gene uncertain. V was clipped by 4 bases and J by 5 bases, with 15 bases between them. From germline, CDR1 is SGHRS and CDR2 YFSETQ. CDR3 length: 14 amino acids.

The chain carries TRBV28 and TRBJ2-3; TRBD2 matches 11 bases. CDR3 length: 16 amino acids. After removal of 3 bases from V and 3 bases from J, the junction contained 5 bases not matched to a gene. Looked up from germline, CDR1 is MDHEN and CDR2 is SYDVKM. The CDR3 nucleotides read TGTGCCAGCAGTTTTCGGGCTAGCGGGAGGACAGATACGCAGTATTTT. It specifies CASSFRASGRTDTQYF.

This chain joins TRBV30 and TRBJ1-5, with TRBD1 as a possible D gene (5 bases). The germline gives CDR1 GTSNPN, CDR2 SVGIG (reference sequence). Trimming cost V 0 bases and J 1 base, with 10 bases left between them. The length of the CDR3 is 15 residues. In nucleotides, the CDR3 is TGTGCCTGGAGTGTAGTGGGGCCCAGCAATCAGCCCCAGCATTTT. Protein product: CAWSVVGPSNQPQHF.

The chain carries TRBV11-3 and TRBJ2-2, with 7 bases aligning to TRBD2. Germline V gene sequence: CDR1 SGHNT, CDR2 YENEEA. This CDR3 has 17 residues. Losses at the gene ends were 1 base for V and 1 base for J; bases not matched to a gene: 6. Here the CDR3 reads CASSLGGGRRNTGELFF. CDR3 DNA: TGTGCCAGCAGCTTAGGCGGGGGAAGGAGGAACACCGGGGAGCTGTTTTTT.

This chain links TRBV5-8 with TRBJ2-7; TRBD1 matches at 8 bases. Germline CDR1 is SGHTS and CDR2 is YDEGEE. The CDR3 has 14 amino acids. J gave up 3 bases and V 5 bases, and 7 bases lay outside the gene matches. CDR3 loop: CASSTGGNLYEQYF. The CDR3 DNA is TGTGCCAGCAGTACAGGGGGTAACCTCTACGAGCAGTACTTC.

The chain links TRBV30 to TRBJ1-6; the D gene is possibly TRBD1 (5 bases). The germline V and J ends were trimmed by 7 bases and 6 bases, with 16 bases remaining between them. This CDR3 contains 14 residues. Germline loops: CDR1 GTSNPN, CDR2 SVGIG (reference sequence). The CDR3 region is CAFGAEKLNSPLHF. Written as DNA, the CDR3 is TGTGCCTTTGGGGCAGAGAAGCTTAATTCACCCCTCCACTTT. The full variable domain, rest sourced from reference TRBV30 and TRBJ1-6, is SQTIHQWPATLVQPVGSPLSLECTVEGTSNPNLYWYRQAAGRGLQLLFYSVGIGQISSEVPQNLSASRPQDRQFILSSKKLLLSDSGFYLCAFGAEKLNSPLHFGNGTRLTVT.

CDR3 residues: CASSQTGYNSPLHF. Written as DNA, the CDR3 is TGCGCCAGCAGCCAAACAGGGTATAATTCACCCCTCCACTTT. The chain links TRBV5-1 to TRBJ1-6; the D gene is possibly TRBD1 (6 bases). This CDR3 comprises 14 residues. V shed 4 bases and J shed 4 bases, with 9 bases lying between them. Germline CDR1 reads SGHRS; CDR2 reads YFSETQ.

The J gene is TRBJ1-2, the V gene TRBV5-4; tentative D call: TRBD1 (6 bases). V dropped 0 bases and J dropped 7 bases, with 13 bases sitting between them. This CDR3 is built from 14 residues. Germline CDR1 and CDR2: SGHNT and YYREEE (reference sequence). Here the CDR3 reads CASSLGQDPSGYTF. CDR3 bases: TGTGCCAGCAGCTTGGGACAGGACCCCAGTGGCTACACCTTC.

The chain links TRBV7-2 to TRBJ2-3, with 8 nucleotides matching TRBD2. CDR1 and CDR2 (germline): SGHTA, FQGNSA. V shed 4 bases and J 2 bases; nucleotides not matched to a gene: 11. This CDR3 has 17 residues. This chain's CDR3 is CASSYLAGRGFTDTQYF. As DNA, the CDR3 is TGTGCCAGCAGCTACTTAGCGGGGCGGGGGTTCACAGATACGCAGTATTTT.

This chain joins TRBV24-1 and TRBJ2-2; the D gene is possibly TRBD2 (6 bases). Trimming took 9 bases from V and 2 from J, leaving 12 bases between them. The CDR3 has 14 residues. Germline loops: CDR1 KGHDR, CDR2 SFDVKD. DNA of the CDR3: TGTGCCACCTCCGGGACTCAAAACACCGGGGAGCTGTTTTTT. Its translation: CATSGTQNTGELFF.

The V call is TRBV5-3, the J call TRBJ1-3; tentatively, D is TRBD1 (5 bases). TRBV5-3 is identified as an open reading frame with a role that is uncertain. The CDR3 consists of 17 residues. Trimming took 4 bases from V and 0 from J, leaving 17 bases between them. For the CDR3, the DNA is TGTGCCAGAAGCAGCGTCACGGGGGTCTCCTCTGGAAACACCATATATTTT. This codes for CARSSVTGVSSGNTIYF.

The chain uses TRBV5-6 and TRBJ2-5, with D unclear. CDR1 and CDR2 from the germline V gene are SGHDT and YYEEEE. The CDR3 sequence is 14 residues long. V was pared by 0 bases and J by 2 bases, with 8 bases between. CDR3 bases: TGTGCCAGCAGCTTGGGTACAGATCAAGAGACCCAGTACTTC. Residues: CASSLGTDQETQYF. The full variable domain, rest sourced from reference TRBV5-6 and TRBJ2-5, is DAGVTQSPTHLIKTRGQQVTLRCSPKSGHDTVSWYQQALGQGPQFIFQYYEEEERQRGNFPDRFSGHQFPNYSSELNVNALLLGDSALYLCASSLGTDQETQYFGPGTRLLVL.

This clone was recorded once. V is TRBV4-1 and J is TRBJ2-1, with TRBD1 matching over 9 bases. Germline V lookup: CDR1 MGHRA, CDR2 YSYEKL. This CDR3 comprises 16 residues. V lost 0 bases to trimming and J lost 6 bases; unmatched junction nucleotides: 6. The CDR3 here is CASSQDLRDRVNEQFF. CDR3 nucleotides: TGCGCCAGCAGCCAAGATTTGAGGGACAGGGTCAATGAGCAGTTCTTC.

The chain joins TRBV7-9 to TRBJ2-2, with 11 bases that match TRBD1. V lost 5 bases, J lost 6 bases, and 8 bases stayed unmatched. Germline V gives CDR1 SEHNR, CDR2 FQNEAQ (reference sequence). The CDR3 is made up of 16 amino acids. CDR3 coding DNA: TGTGCCAGCAGCCGCGGGGGACAGGGGGAGGCCGGGGAGCTGTTTTTT. Protein product: CASSRGGQGEAGELFF. Full variable domain (outside the CDR3, taken from reference TRBV7-9 and TRBJ2-2): DTGVSQNPRHKITKRGQNVTFRCDPISEHNRLYWYRQTLGQGPEFLTYFQNEAQLEKSRLLSDRFSAERPKGSFSTLEIQRTEQGDSAMYLCASSRGGQGEAGELFFGEGSRLTVL.

The chain joins TRBV7-9 to TRBJ1-4; 9 bases agree with TRBD1. The CDR3 totals 13 residues. With V trimmed by 7 bases and J by 8 bases, 5 bases remained unmatched. Germline loops: CDR1 SEHNR, CDR2 FQNEAQ (reference sequence). The CDR3 DNA sequence: TGTGCCAGCACGGGACAGGGTTGGGAAAAACTGTTTTTT. It yields the protein CASTGQGWEKLFF.

This clone was picked up one time. The DNA for the CDR3 is TGTGCCAGCACCGGCGCGGGGGTAGCTACCAATGAGCAGTTCTTC. Translation gives CASTGAGVATNEQFF. The V and J genes are TRBV2 and TRBJ2-1; TRBD2 matches 7 bases. Per germline, CDR1 SNHLY and CDR2 FYNNEI. This CDR3 comprises 15 residues. V lost 7 bases, J lost 6 bases, and 12 bases stayed unmatched. The complete variable domain, with remaining parts taken from reference TRBV2 and TRBJ2-1, reads EPEVTQTPSHQVTQMGQEVILRCVPISNHLYFYWYRQILGQKVEFLVSFYNNEISEKSEIFDDQFSVERPDGSNFTLKIRSTKLEDSAMYFCASTGAGVATNEQFFGPGTRLTVL.

CDR3 protein: CASSNPRGESPLHF. The CDR3, as DNA: TGTGCCAGCAGTAATCCGCGGGGCGAGTCACCCCTCCACTTT. The chain is built from TRBV3-1 (or the pseudogene TRBV3-2) and TRBJ1-6, with D tentatively TRBD1 (5 bases). The CDR3 runs 14 residues. Trimming pared 6 bases from V and 10 bases from J, leaving 16 bases between. Germline V gene sequence: CDR1 LGHDT, CDR2 YNNKEL (reference sequence).

This chain connects TRBV5-1 to TRBJ2-1; 8 bases are shared with TRBD1. Trimming at V came to 3 bases and at J to 6 bases, leaving 14 bases not matched to a gene. Germline V gene data show CDR1 as SGHRS and CDR2 as YFSETQ. CDR3 length: 17 amino acids. The CDR3: CASSSTTGQGFGNEQFF. The CDR3 DNA reads as TGCGCCAGCAGCTCAACTACCGGACAGGGATTTGGCAATGAGCAGTTCTTC.

The chain couples TRBV6-6 to TRBJ2-2, with D possibly TRBD2 on 6 matching bases. The CDR3 length is 14 residues. Germline V gene data show CDR1 as MNHNY and CDR2 as SVGAGI (reference sequence). Trimming cost V 9 bases and J 4 bases, with 15 bases left between them. The CDR3 nucleotides are TGTGCCAGTACCCCCCGGGGGTCCACCGGGGAGCTGTTTTTT. Protein: CASTPRGSTGELFF.